These 10 T cell receptor beta chains originate from one sample sequenced in a study of siplizumab effects on memory and regulatory T cells. Sequencing used immunoSEQ multiplex PCR; TCRdb keeps in-frame clones, though not all of them. The repertoire holds more than 60,000 clones, roughly 93% seen once, with about 4.5% in the top ten. The sequencing input was CD8+ T cells sorted from blood. The receptors stem from a human donor in good health.

V and J are TRBV7-9 and TRBJ2-7; TRBD1 aligns across 8 bases. CDR3 length: 16 amino acids. V gave up 5 bases and J gave up 4 bases; unmatched junction bases: 13. Germline V lookup: CDR1 SEHNR, CDR2 FQNEAQ (reference sequence). The CDR3 nucleotides read TGTGCCAGCAGCCCCATGAGGACAGGGACAATTTACGAGCAGTACTTC. It specifies CASSPMRTGTIYEQYF.

In the case of this clone: In the same sample, other DNA sequences code for this CDR3. The CDR3 here is CASSLDIDYGYTF. The CDR3 DNA follows: TGTGCCAGCAGTTTAGACATAGACTATGGCTACACCTTC. J is TRBJ1-2 and V is TRBV27; D remains ambiguous. CDR1 is MNHEY and CDR2 is SMNVEV in the germline V gene (reference sequence). The germline V and J ends were trimmed by 2 bases and 3 bases, with 7 bases remaining between them. The CDR3 extends over 13 amino acids.

The chain combines TRBV4-1 with TRBJ1-2; D is uncertain. V lost 1 base and J lost 7, with 16 bases in between. Germline CDR1 reads MGHRA; CDR2 reads YSYEKL. The CDR3 is 15 amino acids. CDR3 DNA sequence: TGCGCCAGCAGCCAAGTAGAATCCGACGTAGGTGGCTACACCTTC. Residues: CASSQVESDVGGYTF.

The chain has TRBV6-1 and TRBJ2-1; 8 bases agree with TRBD2. The J segment lost 5 bases and the V segment lost 6 bases, leaving 9 bases of the junction unmatched. CDR1 is MNHNS, CDR2 SASEGT, per germline. This CDR3 spans 15 amino acids. CDR3 nucleotide sequence: TGTGCCAGCAGCTGGATGACGGGGGGGAACAATGAGCAGTTCTTC. It translates to CASSWMTGGNNEQFF.

This clone appeared once. V gene TRBV6-5 combines with J gene TRBJ1-4; D gene ambiguous. This CDR3 has 15 residues. Per germline, CDR1 MNHEY and CDR2 SVGAGI. The ends were cut back, 2 bases at V and 0 bases at J, with 7 bases in the middle. The CDR3 DNA reads as TGTGCCAGCAGTTACGGTCCCGCAACTAATGAAAAACTGTTTTTT. Its protein product is CASSYGPATNEKLFF.

The chain recombines TRBV10-3 with TRBJ2-7; perhaps D is TRBD1 or TRBD2 (5 bases each). There are 14 residues in the CDR3. Germline assignment: CDR1 ENHRY and CDR2 SYGVKD. Trimming took off 6 bases at V and 5 bases at J, with 17 bases between the two ends. The CDR3 region has the DNA TGTGCCATCAGCCAAACCAGGGAGAGGGACGAGCAGTACTTC. Its translation is CAISQTRERDEQYF.

The chain links TRBV18 to TRBJ2-1, with a weak D call TRBD2 (5 bases). The CDR3 extends over 13 amino acids. The V gene lost 4 bases and the J gene lost 8 bases, with 12 bases spanning the gap. The V gene's germline CDR1 is KGHSH and CDR2 LQKENI. The CDR3 DNA follows: TGTGCCAGCTCACAATATAGCGTGGATGAGCAGTTCTTC. It specifies CASSQYSVDEQFF.

The chain combines TRBV30 with TRBJ2-7; D possibly matches TRBD1 or TRBD2 (5 bases each). Per germline, CDR1 GTSNPN and CDR2 SVGIG (reference sequence). This CDR3 is built from 17 residues. The V end lost 4 bases, the J end lost 4 bases, and 26 bases lay between the germline ends. CDR3 in DNA: TGTGCCTGGACTCCGGGACCAAAAAGAGACCACACTTACGAGCAGTACTTC. Its translation is CAWTPGPKRDHTYEQYF.

The chain has TRBV29-1 and TRBJ2-1; 7 nucleotides align to TRBD2. Trimming removed 5 bases from V and 8 bases from J; junction bases left unmatched: 9. The CDR3 is made up of 13 amino acids. From germline, CDR1 is SQVTM and CDR2 ANQGSEA. CDR3 amino acids: CSVTRLGGDEQFF. The DNA of the CDR3 is TGCAGCGTTACTCGATTGGGGGGGGATGAGCAGTTCTTC.

CDR3 in DNA: TGTGCCAGCAGTTACGGGACGGGGGGACCCTACGAGCAGTACTTC. It is translated as CASSYGTGGPYEQYF. The chain uses TRBV6-5 and TRBJ2-7, with TRBD2 matching over 7 bases. This CDR3 comprises 15 residues. Trimming took 2 bases from V and 2 from J; bases not matched to a gene: 6. Germline V gives CDR1 MNHEY, CDR2 SVGAGI.